The rows below give T cell receptor beta chains drawn from one sample of a study of blood T cell repertoires in COVID-19. Profiling relied on immunoSEQ multiplex PCR, and the TCRdb table lists in-frame clones only, not all of them. Among 150,000 to 200,000 clones listed, roughly 86% were seen once. Input material: peripheral blood. Receptors were obtained from a woman in her twenties or thirties with active or convalescent COVID-19. Each CDR3 is given with its conserved first and last residue. A D gene is named only where the DNA matches it firmly. For some rows the clone size is stated as once, few or many, or as a class when expanded; others skip it.

V	size	J	D	CDR3	DNA
TRBV6-5	-	TRBJ2-7	-	CASSPGGQVSDEQYF	TGTGCCAGCAGCCCAGGGGGGCAGGTCTCCGACGAGCAGTACTTC
TRBV12-3/TRBV12-4	-	TRBJ1-1	-	CASGTWGGTEAFF	TGTGCCAGCGGTACCTGGGGGGGAACTGAAGCTTTCTTT
TRBV10-1	-	TRBJ2-2	-	CASSAQASDTGELFF	TGCGCCAGCAGTGCACAGGCTAGCGACACCGGGGAGCTGTTTTTT
TRBV5-1	-	TRBJ2-2	-	CASSYRFTGELFF	TGCGCCAGCAGTTACAGGTTCACCGGGGAGCTGTTTTTT
TRBV5-8	-	TRBJ2-4	-	CASSSTARGIQYF	TGTGCCAGCAGCTCCACAGCAAGGGGCATTCAGTACTTC
TRBV14	few	TRBJ2-7	-	CASSQVGKGEYEQYF	TGTGCCAGCAGCCAAGTGGGCAAGGGGGAATACGAGCAGTACTTC
TRBV6-6	-	TRBJ2-7	-	CASSPHTGLNRRRLTYEQYF	TGTGCCAGCAGTCCTCACACCGGGTTAAATCGACGGCGACTAACCTACGAGCAGTACTTC
TRBV9	-	TRBJ1-3	-	CASSVDWDTGNTIYF	TGTGCCAGCAGCGTAGATTGGGACACTGGAAACACCATATATTTT
TRBV7-2	-	TRBJ1-6	-	CASSQREGSNSPLHF	TGTGCCAGCAGCCAACGGGAGGGGAGTAATTCACCCCTCCACTTT
TRBV6-5	-	TRBJ1-2	-	CASSRGGKSDGYTF	TGTGCCAGCTCCCGGGGGGGGAAAAGCGATGGCTACACCTTC
TRBV28	-	TRBJ1-4	TRBD1	CASSSAGTANEKLFF	TGTGCCAGCAGTTCAGCCGGGACAGCAAATGAAAAACTGTTTTTT
TRBV11-3	-	TRBJ2-3	TRBD2	CASSLEAGGPSDTQYF	TGTGCCAGCAGCTTAGAGGCGGGAGGGCCGTCAGATACGCAGTATTTT
TRBV5-1	-	TRBJ2-3	-	CASSFSSTDTQYF	TGCGCCAGCAGCTTTAGTAGCACAGATACGCAGTATTTT
TRBV11-3	-	TRBJ1-3	-	CASSPSGTMGNTIYF	TGTGCCAGCAGCCCTTCCGGGACAATGGGAAACACCATATATTTT
TRBV6-4	-	TRBJ2-1	TRBD2	CASSDSQRGLYNEQFF	TGTGCCAGCAGTGACTCGCAGCGGGGGCTTTACAATGAGCAGTTCTTC
TRBV11-2	few	TRBJ2-7	-	CASSLGPGRGREQYF	TGTGCCAGCAGCTTAGGTCCCGGCAGGGGAAGGGAGCAGTACTTC
TRBV12-5	-	TRBJ2-5	-	CASGLPPEETQYF	TGTGCTAGTGGTTTGCCGCCGGAAGAGACCCAGTACTTC
TRBV6-5	-	TRBJ2-2	TRBD2	CASSYAGTSYTGELFF	TGTGCCAGCAGTTACGCCGGGACTAGCTATACCGGGGAGCTGTTTTTT
TRBV7-2	-	TRBJ2-2	TRBD2	CASSLTSGSSGELFF	TGTGCCAGCAGCTTGACTAGCGGGAGTTCCGGGGAGCTGTTTTTT
TRBV7-2	-	TRBJ1-2	TRBD1	CASSADRGRIYGYTF	TGTGCCAGCAGCGCCGACAGGGGGCGGATCTATGGCTACACCTTC
TRBV30	-	TRBJ1-5	-	CAWSSTRSSNQPQHF	TGTGCCTGGAGTTCCACGAGGAGTTCTAATCAGCCCCAGCATTTT
TRBV11-2	once	TRBJ2-5	-	CASSLGPGVLETQYF	TGTGCCAGCAGCTTAGGGCCGGGGGTCTTAGAGACCCAGTACTTC
TRBV10-3	-	TRBJ2-5	TRBD2	CAIRTGLAETQYF	TGTGCCATCAGGACCGGACTAGCTGAGACCCAGTACTTC
TRBV5-1	-	TRBJ2-1	TRBD2	CASSPRGTSGGTSYNEQFF	TGCGCCAGCAGCCCCAGGGGGACTAGCGGGGGGACTTCCTACAATGAGCAGTTCTTC
TRBV11-2	few	TRBJ1-3	TRBD1	CASSLVPPGQFSSGNTIYF	TGTGCCAGCAGCTTAGTGCCCCCGGGACAGTTCAGCTCTGGAAACACCATATATTTT
TRBV27	-	TRBJ1-2	TRBD1	CASSLSGDRRAYGYTF	TGTGCCAGCAGTTTATCCGGGGACAGGAGAGCCTATGGCTACACCTTC
TRBV28	few	TRBJ1-5	TRBD1	CASRDNRGYQPQHF	TGTGCCAGCAGAGATAACAGGGGTTATCAGCCCCAGCATTTT
TRBV6-4	-	TRBJ1-2	TRBD1	CASSGFTGATYGYTF	TGTGCCAGCAGTGGTTTTACAGGGGCTACCTATGGCTACACCTTC
TRBV24-1	-	TRBJ2-1	TRBD1	CATSDLLDRDNEQFF	TGTGCCACCAGTGATTTGCTCGACAGGGACAATGAGCAGTTCTTC
TRBV24-1	-	TRBJ1-5	TRBD1	CATSESGTGGNQPQHF	TGTGCCACCAGTGAATCTGGGACAGGGGGCAATCAGCCCCAGCATTTT
TRBV19	-	TRBJ2-3	-	CASTRDFTDTQYF	TGTGCCAGTACTCGGGACTTCACAGATACGCAGTATTTT
TRBV7-6	-	TRBJ2-5	-	CASSDPEETQYF	TGTGCCAGCAGCGATCCGGAAGAGACCCAGTACTTC
TRBV19	-	TRBJ1-4	-	CASSSPGGLLEKLFF	TGTGCCAGTAGTAGCCCGGGAGGGTTGCTTGAAAAACTGTTTTTT
TRBV28	once	TRBJ1-1	-	CASSLYTEAFF	TGTGCCAGCAGTCTCTACACTGAAGCTTTCTTT
TRBV6-6	-	TRBJ1-1	-	CASSYASENTEAFF	TGTGCCAGCAGTTACGCCAGTGAGAACACTGAAGCTTTCTTT
TRBV20-1	-	TRBJ2-1	TRBD1	CSASGDSLDNEQFF	TGCAGTGCTAGTGGGGACAGTTTGGACAATGAGCAGTTCTTC
TRBV3-1/TRBV3-2	-	TRBJ2-6	TRBD2	CASSPKIGLAGYYSGANVLTF	TGTGCCAGCAGCCCAAAGATCGGGCTAGCGGGTTATTACTCTGGGGCCAACGTCCTGACTTTC
TRBV4-1	-	TRBJ1-1	TRBD1	CASSHQQGARTEAFF	TGCGCCAGCAGCCATCAACAGGGGGCGAGGACTGAAGCTTTCTTT
TRBV30	-	TRBJ1-2	TRBD1	CAWSVPRQGGLYGYTF	TGTGCCTGGAGTGTACCGCGACAGGGAGGACTATATGGCTACACCTTC
TRBV28	-	TRBJ2-1	TRBD2	CASRAAGGNNEQFF	TGTGCCAGCAGGGCAGCGGGAGGGAACAATGAGCAGTTCTTC
TRBV7-9	-	TRBJ2-7	-	CASSSTYEQYF	TGTGCCAGCAGCTCTACCTACGAGCAGTACTTC
TRBV6-2/TRBV6-3	few	TRBJ1-1	-	CASSYVGSNTEAFF	TGTGCCAGCAGTTACGTTGGGAGTAACACTGAAGCTTTCTTT
TRBV19	-	TRBJ2-1	-	CASGYNEQFF	TGTGCCAGCGGGTACAATGAGCAGTTCTTC
TRBV27	-	TRBJ2-7	-	CASCTLGCDEQYF	TGTGCCAGCTGTACCCTCGGGTGCGACGAGCAGTACTTC
TRBV6-6	few	TRBJ1-6	TRBD1	CASSYAGGAGSPLHF	TGTGCCAGCAGTTACGCAGGGGGCGCGGGTTCACCCCTCCACTTT
TRBV27	once	TRBJ1-6	-	CASSLGGAENSPLHF	TGTGCCAGCAGTTTGGGGGGGGCTGAAAATTCACCCCTCCACTTT
TRBV2	-	TRBJ1-5	-	CASSIRGSDQPQHF	TGTGCCAGCAGTATCAGGGGATCAGATCAGCCCCAGCATTTT
TRBV27	-	TRBJ2-7	TRBD1	CASSTDRNSYEQYF	TGTGCCAGCAGTACGGACAGGAACTCCTACGAGCAGTACTTC
TRBV29-1	-	TRBJ1-4	-	CSVVPDSAATNEKLFF	TGCAGCGTTGTACCTGACAGTGCCGCAACTAATGAAAAACTGTTTTTT
TRBV25-1	-	TRBJ1-5	-	CASSEFSDQPQHF	TGTGCCAGCAGTGAATTTTCGGATCAGCCCCAGCATTTT
TRBV15	-	TRBJ1-3	-	CATSSLLRELGGNTIYF	TGTGCCACCAGCAGTCTCCTCCGGGAGTTAGGTGGAAACACCATATATTTT
TRBV10-3	-	TRBJ2-3	-	CATQPSSSTDTQYF	TGTGCCACCCAACCCAGTTCAAGCACAGATACGCAGTATTTT
TRBV6-1	-	TRBJ1-5	-	CASSEWWAGNQPQHF	TGTGCCAGCAGTGAGTGGTGGGCGGGAAATCAGCCCCAGCATTTT
TRBV19	-	TRBJ2-2	TRBD1	CASSWTGNTGELFF	TGTGCCAGTAGTTGGACAGGAAACACCGGGGAGCTGTTTTTT